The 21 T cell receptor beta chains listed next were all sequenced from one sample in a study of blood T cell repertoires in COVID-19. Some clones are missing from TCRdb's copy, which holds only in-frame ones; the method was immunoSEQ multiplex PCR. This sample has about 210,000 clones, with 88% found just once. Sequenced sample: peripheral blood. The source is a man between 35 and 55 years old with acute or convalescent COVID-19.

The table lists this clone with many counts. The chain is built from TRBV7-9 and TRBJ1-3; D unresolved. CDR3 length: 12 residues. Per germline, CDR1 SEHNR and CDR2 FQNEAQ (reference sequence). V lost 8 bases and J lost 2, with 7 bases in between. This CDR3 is CASSEAGNTIYF. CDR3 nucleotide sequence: TGTGCCAGCTCCGAGGCTGGAAACACCATATATTTT.

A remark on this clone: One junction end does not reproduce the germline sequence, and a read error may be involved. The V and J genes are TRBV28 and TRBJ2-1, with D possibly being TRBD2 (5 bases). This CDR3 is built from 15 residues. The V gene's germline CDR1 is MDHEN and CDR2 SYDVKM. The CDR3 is CASSLQLVANKEQFF. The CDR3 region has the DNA TGTGCCAGCAGTTTACAACTAGTAGCAAACAAAGAGCAGTTCTTC.

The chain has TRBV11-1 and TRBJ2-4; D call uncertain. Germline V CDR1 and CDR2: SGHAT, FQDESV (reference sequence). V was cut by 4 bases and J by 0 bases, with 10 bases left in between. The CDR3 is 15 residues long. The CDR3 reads CASSYDSIAKNIQYF. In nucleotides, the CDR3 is TGTGCCAGCAGCTACGACTCGATAGCCAAAAACATTCAGTACTTC. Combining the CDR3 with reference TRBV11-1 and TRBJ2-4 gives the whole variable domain EAEVAQSPRYKITEKSQAVAFWCDPISGHATLYWYRQILGQGPELLVQFQDESVVDDSQLPKDRFSAERLKGVDSTLKIQPAELGDSAMYLCASSYDSIAKNIQYFGAGTRLSVL.

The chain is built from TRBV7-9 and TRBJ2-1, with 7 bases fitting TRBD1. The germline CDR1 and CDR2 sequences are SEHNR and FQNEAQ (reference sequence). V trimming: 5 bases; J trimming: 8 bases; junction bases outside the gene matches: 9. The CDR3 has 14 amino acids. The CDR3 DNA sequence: TGTGCCAGCAGCCCCCCAACAGGGGTCCATGAGCAGTTCTTC. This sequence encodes CASSPPTGVHEQFF. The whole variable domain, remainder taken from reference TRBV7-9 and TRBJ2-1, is DTGVSQNPRHKITKRGQNVTFRCDPISEHNRLYWYRQTLGQGPEFLTYFQNEAQLEKSRLLSDRFSAERPKGSFSTLEIQRTEQGDSAMYLCASSPPTGVHEQFFGPGTRLTVL.

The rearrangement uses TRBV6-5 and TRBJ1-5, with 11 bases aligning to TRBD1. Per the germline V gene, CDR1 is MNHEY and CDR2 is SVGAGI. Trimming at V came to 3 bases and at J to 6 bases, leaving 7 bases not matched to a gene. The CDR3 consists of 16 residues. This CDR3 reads CASSYSGTGGFQPQHF. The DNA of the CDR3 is TGTGCCAGCAGTTATTCCGGGACAGGGGGTTTTCAGCCCCAGCATTTT.

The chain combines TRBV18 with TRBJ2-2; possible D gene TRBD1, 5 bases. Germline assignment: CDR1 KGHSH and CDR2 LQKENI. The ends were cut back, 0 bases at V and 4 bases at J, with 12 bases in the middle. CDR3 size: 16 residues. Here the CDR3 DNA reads TGTGCCAGCTCACCACCGGGCAGGGATGGCACCGGGGAGCTGTTTTTT. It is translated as CASSPPGRDGTGELFF.

DNA for the CDR3: TGTGCCACCAGTATACAGGGGGATAGCACAGATACGCAGTATTTT. Translating it yields CATSIQGDSTDTQYF. The chain combines TRBV24-1 with TRBJ2-3; 8 bases line up with TRBD1. From germline, CDR1 is KGHDR and CDR2 SFDVKD. J was trimmed by 0 bases and V by 6 bases; bases with no gene match: 4. The CDR3 consists of 15 residues.

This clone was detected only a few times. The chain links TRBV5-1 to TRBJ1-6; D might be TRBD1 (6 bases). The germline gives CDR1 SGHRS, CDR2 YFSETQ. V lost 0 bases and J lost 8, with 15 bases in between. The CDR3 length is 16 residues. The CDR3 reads CASSLVPAGQDSPLHF. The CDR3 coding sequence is TGCGCCAGCAGCTTGGTACCAGCGGGACAAGATTCACCCCTCCACTTT.

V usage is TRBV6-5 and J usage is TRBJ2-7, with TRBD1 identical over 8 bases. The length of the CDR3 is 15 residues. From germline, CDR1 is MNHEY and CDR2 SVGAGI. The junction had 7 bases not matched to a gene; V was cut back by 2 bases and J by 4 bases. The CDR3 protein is CASSYAGQGGYEQYF. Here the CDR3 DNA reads TGTGCCAGCAGTTACGCAGGACAGGGTGGGTACGAGCAGTACTTC.

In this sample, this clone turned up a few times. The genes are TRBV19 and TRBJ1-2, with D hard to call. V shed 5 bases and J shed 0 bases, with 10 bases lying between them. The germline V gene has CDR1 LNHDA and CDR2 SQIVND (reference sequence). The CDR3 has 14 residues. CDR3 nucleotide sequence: TGTGCCAGTAGTCCCCTAAGCTCTAACTATGGCTACACCTTC. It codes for CASSPLSSNYGYTF.

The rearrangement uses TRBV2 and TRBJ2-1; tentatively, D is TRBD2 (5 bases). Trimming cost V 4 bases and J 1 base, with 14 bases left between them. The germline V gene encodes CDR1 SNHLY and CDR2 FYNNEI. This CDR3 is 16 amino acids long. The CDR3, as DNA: TGTGCCAGCAGTGTCCCTAGCCCGGAATCCTACAATGAGCAGTTCTTC. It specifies CASSVPSPESYNEQFF.

CDR3 nucleotides: TGTGCCAGCAGCTTAATCCCCAGGGGGCGCAATGAGCAGTTCTTC. Its translation: CASSLIPRGRNEQFF. This chain joins TRBV7-3 and TRBJ2-1; 8 bases line up with TRBD1. Trimming removed 1 base from V and 6 bases from J; junction bases left unmatched: 5. This CDR3 spans 15 amino acids. Looked up from germline, CDR1 is SGHTA and CDR2 is FQGTGA.

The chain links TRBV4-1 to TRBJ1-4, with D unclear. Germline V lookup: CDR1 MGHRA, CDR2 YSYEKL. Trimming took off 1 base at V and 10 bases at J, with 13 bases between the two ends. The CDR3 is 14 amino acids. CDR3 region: CASSQVGEWVKLFF. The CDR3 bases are TGCGCCAGCAGCCAAGTGGGCGAGTGGGTAAAACTGTTTTTT.

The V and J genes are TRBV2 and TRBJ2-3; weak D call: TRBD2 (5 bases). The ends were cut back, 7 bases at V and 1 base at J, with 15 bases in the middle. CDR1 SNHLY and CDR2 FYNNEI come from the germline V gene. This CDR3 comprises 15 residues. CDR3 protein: CASNGRGSGTDTQYF. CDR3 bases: TGTGCCAGCAACGGTCGGGGTAGCGGCACAGATACGCAGTATTTT.

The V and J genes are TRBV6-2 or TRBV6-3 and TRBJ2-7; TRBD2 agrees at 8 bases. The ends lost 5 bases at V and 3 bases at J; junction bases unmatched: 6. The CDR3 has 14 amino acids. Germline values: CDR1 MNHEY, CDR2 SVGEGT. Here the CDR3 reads CASSAGSGSYEQYF. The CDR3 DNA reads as TGTGCCAGCAGTGCGGGCAGCGGGAGCTACGAGCAGTACTTC.

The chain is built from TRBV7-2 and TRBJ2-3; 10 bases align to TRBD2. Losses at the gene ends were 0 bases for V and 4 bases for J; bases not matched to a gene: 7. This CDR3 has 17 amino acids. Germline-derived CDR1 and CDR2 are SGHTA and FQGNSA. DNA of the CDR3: TGTGCCAGCAGCTTAGCCCGGACTAGCGGAACTTCAGATACGCAGTATTTT. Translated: CASSLARTSGTSDTQYF. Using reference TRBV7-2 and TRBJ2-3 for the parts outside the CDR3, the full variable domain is GAGVSQSPSNKVTEKGKDVELRCDPISGHTALYWYRQSLGQGLEFLIYFQGNSAPDKSGLPSDRFSAERTGGSVSTLTIQRTQQEDSAVYLCASSLARTSGTSDTQYFGPGTRLTVL.

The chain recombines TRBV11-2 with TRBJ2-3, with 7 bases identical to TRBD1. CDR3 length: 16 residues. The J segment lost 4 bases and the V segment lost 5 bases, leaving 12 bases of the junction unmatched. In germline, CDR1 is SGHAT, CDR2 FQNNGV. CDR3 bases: TGTGCCAGCAGCCGACAGGGCAATTGGTGGGCAGATACGCAGTATTTT. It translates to CASSRQGNWWADTQYF.

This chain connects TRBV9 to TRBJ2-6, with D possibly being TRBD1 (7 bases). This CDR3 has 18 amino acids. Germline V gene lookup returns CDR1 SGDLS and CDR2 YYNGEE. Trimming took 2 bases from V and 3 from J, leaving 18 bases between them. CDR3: CASSVRRGLLGGANVLTF. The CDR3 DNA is TGTGCCAGCAGCGTGAGGAGGGGGCTGCTCGGTGGGGCCAACGTCCTGACTTTC.

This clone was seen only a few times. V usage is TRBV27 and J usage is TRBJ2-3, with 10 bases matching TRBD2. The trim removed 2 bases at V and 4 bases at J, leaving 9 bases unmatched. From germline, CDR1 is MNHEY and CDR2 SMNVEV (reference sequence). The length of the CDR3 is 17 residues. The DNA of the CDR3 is TGTGCCAGCAGTTTAGGGTCTAGCGGGAGAGGGTCAGATACGCAGTATTTT. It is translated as CASSLGSSGRGSDTQYF.

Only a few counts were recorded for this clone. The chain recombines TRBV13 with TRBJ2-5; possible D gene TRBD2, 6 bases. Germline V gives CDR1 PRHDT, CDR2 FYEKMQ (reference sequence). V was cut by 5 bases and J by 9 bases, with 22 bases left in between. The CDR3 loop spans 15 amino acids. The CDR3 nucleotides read TGTGCCAGCAGCACCTTCGGGACTGGTTACTCCCCCCAGTACTTC. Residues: CASSTFGTGYSPQYF.

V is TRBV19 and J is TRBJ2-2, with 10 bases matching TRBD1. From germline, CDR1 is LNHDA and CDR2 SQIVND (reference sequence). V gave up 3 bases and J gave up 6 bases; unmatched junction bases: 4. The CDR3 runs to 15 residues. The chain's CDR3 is CASSIWTGGPGELFF. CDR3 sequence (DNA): TGTGCCAGTAGTATTTGGACAGGGGGGCCCGGGGAGCTGTTTTTT. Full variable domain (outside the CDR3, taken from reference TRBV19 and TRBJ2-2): DGGITQSPKYLFRKEGQNVTLSCEQNLNHDAMYWYRQDPGQGLRLIYYSQIVNDFQKGDIAEGYSVSREKKESFPLTVTSAQKNPTAFYLCASSIWTGGPGELFFGEGSRLTVL.